This passage covers 23 T cell receptor beta chains from one sample sequenced in a study of response to subunit inactivated influenza vaccine (dated by TCRdb to the late 2010s). Library method: RT-PCR. These reads were obtained on an Illumina HiSeq 2500. The public reads were quality trimmed at Q25 with fastp and then assembled into clones with MiXCR by TCRdb, keeping productive beta chains. Each entry is one CDR3 protein sequence, shown with its most common DNA and genes. In this sample the table shows roughly 500,000 distinct CDR3 sequences, 15% to 20% of which occur a single time. The ten largest clones take up less than 4% of the sample. The sequencing here drew on CD4+ T cells sorted from PBMCs, taken 23 to 25 months after vaccination. All receptors come from a man between 50 and 69 years old who received an inactivated influenza vaccine. Donor details come from another sample of the same person, matched by shared clones.

This chain connects TRBV28 to TRBJ2-7, with D perhaps assigned TRBD1 or TRBD2 (5 bases each). The germline V gene encodes CDR1 MDHEN and CDR2 SYDVKM. V was shortened by 10 bases and J by 6 bases, with 16 bases between the two germline ends. This CDR3 has 12 amino acids. For the CDR3, the DNA is TGTGCCATCCTGGGACCTGGGGCCGAGCAGTACTTC. Translating it yields CAILGPGAEQYF.

This clonotype was seen a handful of times. The chain employs TRBV3-1 and TRBJ2-1; TRBD2 matches 8 bases. The V segment lost 4 bases and the J segment 5 bases; nucleotides outside the gene matches: 7. The CDR3 is 15 residues long. CDR1 LGHDT and CDR2 YNNKEL come from the germline V gene (reference sequence). CDR3 in DNA: TGTGCCAGCAGCCCCTCCGGGGGGGACCACAATGAGCAGTTCTTC. It encodes CASSPSGGDHNEQFF.

This clonotype occurred many times. V and J are TRBV12-3 or TRBV12-4 and TRBJ1-1, with 7 positions matching TRBD1. V dropped 4 bases and J dropped 2; count of bases not matched to a gene: 4. CDR3 size: 14 residues. CDR3 nucleotides: TGTGCCAGCAGTTCCCGACAGGGAAACACTGAAGCTTTCTTT. It encodes CASSSRQGNTEAFF.

A single count supports this clonotype. CDR3 DNA sequence: TGCAGGCGGACTAGCGGGAGAATAACCTACAATGAGCAGTTCTTC. Translating gives CRRTSGRITYNEQFF. The chain uses TRBV20-1 and TRBJ2-1; the match to TRBD2 covers 13 bases. In germline, CDR1 is DFQATT, CDR2 SNEGSKA (reference sequence). This CDR3 has 15 amino acids.

This sequence joins TRBV20-1 and TRBJ2-3; D may be TRBD2 (6 bases). The CDR3 length is 15 residues. Germline V CDR1 and CDR2: DFQATT, SNEGSKA (reference sequence). Trimming removed 0 bases at V and 2 bases at J, with 12 bases between. Here the CDR3 reads CSAREEGTHTDTQYF. In DNA, the CDR3 is TGCAGTGCTAGAGAGGAGGGGACTCACACAGATACGCAGTATTTT.

The chain carries TRBV5-4 and TRBJ2-3; the match to TRBD2 covers 14 bases. From germline, CDR1 is SGHNT and CDR2 YYREEE (reference sequence). This CDR3 contains 16 residues. V lost 4 bases and J lost 4; bases outside the gene matches: 5. The DNA for the CDR3 is TGTGCCAGCAGCGGGGGGACTAGCGGGGGATCAGATACGCAGTATTTT. Translation gives CASSGGTSGGSDTQYF.

The chain joins TRBV5-6 to TRBJ2-1, with D maybe TRBD2 (6 bases). Germline V gives CDR1 SGHDT, CDR2 YYEEEE. The CDR3 totals 13 residues. V was shortened by 2 bases and J by 7 bases, with 10 bases between the two germline ends. In DNA form, the CDR3 reads TGTGCCAGCAGCTTTGCGGGGCGGAATGAGCAGTTCTTC. It translates to CASSFAGRNEQFF.

This clonotype was detected ten times or more. V gene TRBV29-1 combines with J gene TRBJ1-2; D gene ambiguous. This CDR3 contains 14 residues. CDR1 is SQVTM, CDR2 ANQGSEA, per germline. V was pared by 3 bases and J by 0 bases, with 11 bases between. The CDR3 region is CSVDGVGANYGYTF. The CDR3 DNA reads TGCAGCGTTGATGGGGTCGGAGCTAACTATGGCTACACCTTC.

This clonotype came up a few times. V and J are TRBV24-1 and TRBJ2-1, with 10 bases aligning to TRBD2. The CDR3 is 18 amino acids. The V gene's germline CDR1 is KGHDR and CDR2 SFDVKD. J lost 6 bases, V lost 2 bases, and 12 bases had no gene match. The CDR3 DNA sequence: TGTGCCACCAGTGATTCACCGCTAGCGGGAGTCTTCGGCAATGAGCAGTTCTTC. It translates to CATSDSPLAGVFGNEQFF.

The table lists this clonotype with many counts. This chain connects TRBV5-1 to TRBJ1-1, with D uncertain. Germline V gives CDR1 SGHRS, CDR2 YFSETQ. This CDR3 has 15 amino acids. The germline V and J ends were trimmed by 3 bases and 4 bases, with 16 bases remaining between them. CDR3 sequence reads: CASSSDGTVGTEAFF. CDR3 in DNA: TGCGCCAGCAGCTCCGACGGTACCGTGGGCACTGAAGCTTTCTTT.

This clonotype was counted only a few times. This chain links TRBV10-3 with TRBJ2-3; TRBD2 agrees at 7 bases. Per germline, CDR1 ENHRY and CDR2 SYGVKD. V gave up 8 bases and J gave up 5 bases; unmatched junction bases: 1. The CDR3 sequence is 11 residues long. CDR3 amino acids: CAIGREDTQYF. The CDR3 nucleotides read TGTGCCATCGGGAGGGAAGATACGCAGTATTTT.

There are many counts of this clonotype. The chain links TRBV16 to TRBJ1-4; D gene ambiguous. This CDR3 contains 12 residues. The germline V gene encodes CDR1 KGHSY and CDR2 FQNENV. V dropped 4 bases and J dropped 8 bases, with 8 bases sitting between them. The CDR3 nucleotides read TGTGCCAGCAGCCCCCGTCGGGAAAAACTGTTTTTT. The encoded protein is CASSPRREKLFF.

V and J are TRBV15 and TRBJ2-3; no reliable D call. Germline lookup yields CDR1 LNHNV and CDR2 YYDKDF (reference sequence). CDR3 size: 14 residues. V was pared by 3 bases and J by 2 bases, with 9 bases between. In DNA, the CDR3 is TGTGCCACCAGCAGCCGCGGAATCACAGATACGCAGTATTTT. It is translated as CATSSRGITDTQYF.

The CDR3 sequence is CSASLAGAISYNEQFF. The CDR3 DNA follows: TGCAGTGCGTCACTAGCGGGAGCGATCTCCTACAATGAGCAGTTCTTC. V and J are TRBV20-1 and TRBJ2-1; 11 nucleotides line up with TRBD2. The germline V gene has CDR1 DFQATT and CDR2 SNEGSKA (reference sequence). This CDR3 comprises 16 residues. Trimming removed 6 bases from V and 0 bases from J; junction bases left unmatched: 7.

This rearrangement joins TRBV23-1 to TRBJ2-5; D call uncertain. TRBV23-1 is recorded as an ORF, its role being uncertain. Trimming left V 3 bases short and J 2 bases short, with 10 bases between. CDR3 length: 14 amino acids. The DNA of the CDR3 is TGCGCCAGCAGTCATGGTGCCAGTCAAGAGACCCAGTACTTC. Its translation: CASSHGASQETQYF.

This clonotype showed up just a few times. The rearrangement uses TRBV4-1 and TRBJ1-2; the D is unclear. Per the germline V gene, CDR1 is MGHRA and CDR2 is YSYEKL. The CDR3 spans 13 residues. V lost 0 bases to trimming and J lost 10 bases, with 12 bases between them. The DNA of the CDR3 is TGCGCCAGCAGCCAAGATCTAGGTTTTGACTACACCTTC. Translation gives CASSQDLGFDYTF.

The CDR3 loop reads CAISESLEGYETQYF. CDR3 in DNA: TGTGCCATCAGTGAGTCGCTCGAGGGTTACGAGACCCAGTACTTC. The chain employs TRBV10-3 and TRBJ2-5; TRBD2 is a possible D gene (5 bases). Germline V gives CDR1 ENHRY, CDR2 SYGVKD. V was pared by 0 bases and J by 5 bases, with 13 bases between. CDR3 length: 15 residues.

The chain links TRBV29-1 to TRBJ2-7; unclear D gene. This CDR3 has 14 amino acids. Germline CDR1 and CDR2: SQVTM and ANQGSEA. The germline V and J ends were trimmed by 4 bases and 1 base, with 14 bases remaining between them. This CDR3 reads CSVVDLGRSYEQYF. CDR3 coding DNA: TGCAGCGTTGTCGACCTAGGACGGTCCTACGAGCAGTACTTC.

The rearrangement uses TRBV18 and TRBJ2-7; no firm D call. Deletions cut 3 bases from V and 7 bases from J, with 13 bases between. Germline loops: CDR1 KGHSH, CDR2 LQKENI. The CDR3 runs to 13 residues. CDR3 nucleotides: TGTGCCAGCTCACCGGGCAGTAATCGAGAGCAGTACTTC. Translated: CASSPGSNREQYF.

This clonotype was seen only a few times. V is TRBV4-1 and J is TRBJ2-3; D not resolved. Germline V gene sequence: CDR1 MGHRA, CDR2 YSYEKL. The CDR3 has 14 residues. Between the trimmed V and J ends, which lost 4 bases and 1 base, there was a span of 9 bases. The CDR3 reads CASSRTPRTDTQYF. CDR3 sequence (DNA): TGCGCCAGCAGCCGAACTCCCCGCACAGATACGCAGTATTTT.

In this sample, this clonotype turned up a few times. The chain couples TRBV24-1 to TRBJ2-1; D unresolved. Germline V gene lookup returns CDR1 KGHDR and CDR2 SFDVKD. The CDR3 is 14 amino acids. V was trimmed by 3 bases and J by 4 bases, leaving 9 bases between them. The CDR3 is CATSDQGSYNEQFF. The DNA for the CDR3 is TGTGCCACCAGTGATCAAGGCTCGTACAATGAGCAGTTCTTC.

This clonotype was seen a few times. This sequence joins TRBV20-1 and TRBJ1-5; no clear D gene. The CDR3 covers 13 residues. V lost 6 bases and J 3 bases, leaving 12 bases between the germline ends. Germline assignment: CDR1 DFQATT and CDR2 SNEGSKA (reference sequence). The CDR3 coding sequence is TGCAGTGCGACGAGCAGTAACAATCAGCCCCAGCATTTT. Its protein is CSATSSNNQPQHF.

The chain employs TRBV3-1 and TRBJ2-2; no clear D. Germline lookup yields CDR1 LGHDT and CDR2 YNNKEL (reference sequence). The CDR3 has 11 residues. The V end was cut by 3 bases, the J end by 7 bases, with 3 bases between. CDR3 sequence reads: CASSHLGELFF. CDR3 DNA: TGTGCCAGCAGCCATCTCGGGGAGCTGTTTTTT.